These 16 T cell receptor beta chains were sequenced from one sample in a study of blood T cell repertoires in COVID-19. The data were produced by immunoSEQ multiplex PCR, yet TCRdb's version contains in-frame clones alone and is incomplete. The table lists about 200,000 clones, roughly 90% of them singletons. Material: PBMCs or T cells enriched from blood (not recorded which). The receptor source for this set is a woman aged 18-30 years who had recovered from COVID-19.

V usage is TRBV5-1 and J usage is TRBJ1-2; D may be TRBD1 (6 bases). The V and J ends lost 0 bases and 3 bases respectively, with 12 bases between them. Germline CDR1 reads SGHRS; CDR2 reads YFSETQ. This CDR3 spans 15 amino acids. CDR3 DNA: TGCGCCAGCAGCTTGGCCCCAGGGGATTACTATGGCTACACCTTC. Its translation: CASSLAPGDYYGYTF.

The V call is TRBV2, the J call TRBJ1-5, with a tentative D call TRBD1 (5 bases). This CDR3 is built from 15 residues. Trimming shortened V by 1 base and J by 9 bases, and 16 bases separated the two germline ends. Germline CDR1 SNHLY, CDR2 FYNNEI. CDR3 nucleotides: TGTGCCAGCAGTGAAGACAGGACAACGGTGGGGCCCCAGCATTTT. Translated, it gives CASSEDRTTVGPQHF. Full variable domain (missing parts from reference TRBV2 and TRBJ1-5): EPEVTQTPSHQVTQMGQEVILRCVPISNHLYFYWYRQILGQKVEFLVSFYNNEISEKSEIFDDQFSVERPDGSNFTLKIRSTKLEDSAMYFCASSEDRTTVGPQHFGDGTRLSIL.

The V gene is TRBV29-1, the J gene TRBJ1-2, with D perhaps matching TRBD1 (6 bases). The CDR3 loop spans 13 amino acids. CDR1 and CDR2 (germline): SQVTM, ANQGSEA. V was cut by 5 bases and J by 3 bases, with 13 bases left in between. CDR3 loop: CSVFRGPYYGYTF. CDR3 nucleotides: TGCAGCGTTTTCAGGGGACCCTACTATGGCTACACCTTC.

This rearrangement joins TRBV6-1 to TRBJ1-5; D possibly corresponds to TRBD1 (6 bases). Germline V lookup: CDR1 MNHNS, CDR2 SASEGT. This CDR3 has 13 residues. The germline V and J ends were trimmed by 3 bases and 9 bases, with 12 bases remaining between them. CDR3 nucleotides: TGTGCCAGCAGTGACCCCCAGGGGAGGCCCCAGCATTTT. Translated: CASSDPQGRPQHF.

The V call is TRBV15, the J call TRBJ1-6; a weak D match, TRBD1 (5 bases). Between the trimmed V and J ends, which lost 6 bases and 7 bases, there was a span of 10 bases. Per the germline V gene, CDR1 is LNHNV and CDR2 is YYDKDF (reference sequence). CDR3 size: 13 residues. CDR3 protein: CATSTTENSPLHF. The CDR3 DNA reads TGTGCCACCAGTACGACAGAGAATTCACCCCTCCACTTT.

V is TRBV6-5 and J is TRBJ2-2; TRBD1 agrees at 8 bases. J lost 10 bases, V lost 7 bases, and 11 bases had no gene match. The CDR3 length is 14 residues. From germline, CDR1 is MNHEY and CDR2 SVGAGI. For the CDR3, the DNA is TGTGCCAGCAATAAGAAAGGACAGGGCATGGAGCTGTTTTTT. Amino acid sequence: CASNKKGQGMELFF.

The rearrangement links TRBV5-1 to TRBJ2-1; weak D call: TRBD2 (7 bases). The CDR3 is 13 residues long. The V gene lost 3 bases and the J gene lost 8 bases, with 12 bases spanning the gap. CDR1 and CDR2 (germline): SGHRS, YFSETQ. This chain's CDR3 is CASSSGEGDEQFF. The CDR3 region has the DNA TGCGCCAGCAGCTCAGGGGAGGGCGATGAGCAGTTCTTC.

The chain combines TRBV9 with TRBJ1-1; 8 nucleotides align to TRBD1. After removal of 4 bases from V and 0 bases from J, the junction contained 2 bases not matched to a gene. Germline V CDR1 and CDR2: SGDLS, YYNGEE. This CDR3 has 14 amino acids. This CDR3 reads CASSPGQVNTEAFF. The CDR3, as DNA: TGTGCCAGCAGCCCGGGACAGGTGAACACTGAAGCTTTCTTT.

The CDR3 DNA reads as TGTGCCAGCAGTTTATTCGACAGGGCCCGAGGCTACACCTTC. Translating gives CASSLFDRARGYTF. The V gene is TRBV28, the J gene TRBJ1-2; the match to TRBD1 covers 7 bases. Looked up from germline, CDR1 is MDHEN and CDR2 is SYDVKM. This CDR3 has 14 amino acids. The junction had 7 bases not matched to a gene; V was cut back by 1 base and J by 8 bases.

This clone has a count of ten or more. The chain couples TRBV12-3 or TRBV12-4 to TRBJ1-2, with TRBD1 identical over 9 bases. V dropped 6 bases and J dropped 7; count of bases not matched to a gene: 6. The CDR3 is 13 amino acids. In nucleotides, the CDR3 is TGTGCCAGCAGCATGGACAGGGGCCTTGGCTACACCTTC. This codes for CASSMDRGLGYTF.

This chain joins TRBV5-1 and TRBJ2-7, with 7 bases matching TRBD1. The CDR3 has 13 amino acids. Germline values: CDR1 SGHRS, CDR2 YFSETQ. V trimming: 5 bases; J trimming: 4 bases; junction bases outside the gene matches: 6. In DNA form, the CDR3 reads TGCGCCAGCAGGGGACAGCTCCCGTACGAGCAGTACTTC. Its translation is CASRGQLPYEQYF.

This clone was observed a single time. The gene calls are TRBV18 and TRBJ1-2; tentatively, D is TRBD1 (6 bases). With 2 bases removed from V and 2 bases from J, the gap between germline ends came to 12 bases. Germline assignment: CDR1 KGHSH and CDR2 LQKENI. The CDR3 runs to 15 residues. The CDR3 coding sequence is TGTGCCAGCTCACCATCGCAGGGGCCAAACTATGGCTACACCTTC. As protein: CASSPSQGPNYGYTF. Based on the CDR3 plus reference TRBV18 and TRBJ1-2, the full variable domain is NAGVMQNPRHLVRRRGQEARLRCSPMKGHSHVYWYRQLPEEGLKFMVYLQKENIIDESGMPKERFSAEFPKEGPSILRIQQVVRGDSAAYFCASSPSQGPNYGYTFGSGTRLTVV.

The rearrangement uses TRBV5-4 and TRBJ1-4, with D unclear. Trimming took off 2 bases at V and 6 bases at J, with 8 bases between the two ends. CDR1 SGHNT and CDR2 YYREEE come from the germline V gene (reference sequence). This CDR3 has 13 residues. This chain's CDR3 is CASSFAQDEKLFF. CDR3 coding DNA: TGTGCCAGCAGCTTTGCCCAGGATGAAAAACTGTTTTTT. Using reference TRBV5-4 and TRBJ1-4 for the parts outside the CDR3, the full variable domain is ETGVTQSPTHLIKTRGQQVTLRCSSQSGHNTVSWYQQALGQGPQFIFQYYREEENGRGNFPPRFSGLQFPNYSSELNVNALELDDSALYLCASSFAQDEKLFFGSGTQLSVL.

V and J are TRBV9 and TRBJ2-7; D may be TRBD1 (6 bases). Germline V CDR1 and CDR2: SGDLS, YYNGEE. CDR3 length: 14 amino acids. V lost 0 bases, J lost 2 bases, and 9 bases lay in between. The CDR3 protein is CASSVDSGAYEQYF. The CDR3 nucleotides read TGTGCCAGCAGCGTAGATTCAGGGGCCTACGAGCAGTACTTC.

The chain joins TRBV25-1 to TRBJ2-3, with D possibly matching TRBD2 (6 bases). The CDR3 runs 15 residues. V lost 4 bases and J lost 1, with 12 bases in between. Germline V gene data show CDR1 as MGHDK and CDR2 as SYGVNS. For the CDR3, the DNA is TGTGCCAGCAGTGTGGGGGGAATGGGCACAGATACGCAGTATTTT. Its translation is CASSVGGMGTDTQYF.

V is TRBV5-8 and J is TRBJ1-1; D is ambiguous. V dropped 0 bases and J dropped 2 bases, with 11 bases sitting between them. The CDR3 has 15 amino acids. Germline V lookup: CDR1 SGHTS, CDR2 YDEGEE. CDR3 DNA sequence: TGTGCCAGCAGCTTGGGGCGGCTCACTAACACTGAAGCTTTCTTT. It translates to CASSLGRLTNTEAFF.